This passage covers 21 T cell receptor beta chains from one sample sequenced in a study of blood T cells in healthy people across ages. A second PCR of roughly 6 to 12 cycles used a sample-barcoded 5' primer and a J-beta primer mix. TCRdb fed the 5' RACE reads into MiXCR, producing one record per CDR3 protein. Of around 500,000 distinct CDR3 sequences in the sample, around 27% were seen once. The same sample was also used in a study of T cells of mothers and their children.

The specimen sequenced was blood. These receptors all stem from a boy younger than 10 in good health.

The V gene is TRBV7-2, the J gene TRBJ2-3, with D uncertain. V was pared by 4 bases and J by 10 bases, with 12 bases between. The CDR3 is 12 amino acids. CDR1 and CDR2 from the germline V gene are SGHTA and FQGNSA. The DNA for the CDR3 is TGTGCCAGCAGCTCACAGACCTATGCGCAGTATTTT. Its protein is CASSSQTYAQYF.

The rearrangement joins TRBV5-1 to TRBJ2-7; 15 bases are shared with TRBD2. CDR3 length: 17 residues. Germline V CDR1 and CDR2: SGHRS, YFSETQ. The V segment lost 4 bases and the J segment 0 bases; nucleotides outside the gene matches: 5. The DNA for the CDR3 is TGCGCCAGCAGCGGGGGACTAGCGGGAGGTAACTCCTACGAGCAGTACTTC. This codes for CASSGGLAGGNSYEQYF.

Only one count was recorded for this clonotype. The chain carries TRBV10-3 and TRBJ2-5, with 10 positions matching TRBD1. The DNA end favors TRBJ2-7, so the J call may be wrong. This CDR3 contains 14 residues. CDR1 and CDR2 (germline): ENHRY, SYGVKD. The CDR3 protein is CAIKGTGEYYEQYF. The CDR3 DNA sequence: TGTGCCATCAAGGGGACAGGGGAATACTACGAGCAGTACTTC.

This clonotype showed up many times. The gene calls are TRBV12-3 or TRBV12-4 and TRBJ2-5; TRBD2 aligns across 7 bases. The J segment lost 2 bases and the V segment lost 2 bases, leaving 5 bases of the junction unmatched. The CDR3 is 15 amino acids. The CDR3 nucleotides read TGTGCCAGCAGTTTAAGCGGGGAGCCACAAGAGACCCAGTACTTC. It codes for CASSLSGEPQETQYF.

V usage is TRBV3-1 and J usage is TRBJ2-1, with D perhaps TRBD2 (6 bases). Trimming took off 5 bases at V and 4 bases at J, with 15 bases between the two ends. CDR1 LGHDT and CDR2 YNNKEL come from the germline V gene (reference sequence). The CDR3 length is 15 residues. The CDR3, as DNA: TGTGCCAGCAGCACGGGGGTGCCAGAGTACAATGAGCAGTTCTTC. It translates to CASSTGVPEYNEQFF.

The chain recombines TRBV6-6 with TRBJ2-5; D may be TRBD2 (7 bases). The CDR3 extends over 15 amino acids. The germline V gene has CDR1 MNHNY and CDR2 SVGAGI (reference sequence). V shed 4 bases and J shed 5 bases, with 17 bases lying between them. Here the CDR3 reads CASSFERGGYETQYF. Here the CDR3 DNA reads TGTGCCAGCAGTTTCGAGAGGGGGGGGTACGAGACCCAGTACTTC.

The chain recombines TRBV7-3 with TRBJ2-2; 8 nucleotides line up with TRBD2. The junction had 4 bases not matched to a gene; V was cut back by 5 bases and J by 2 bases. The germline V gene has CDR1 SGHTA and CDR2 FQGTGA. There are 15 residues in the CDR3. The CDR3, as DNA: TGTGCCAGCAGCCTTAGCGGGGATAACACCGGGGAGCTGTTTTTT. It encodes CASSLSGDNTGELFF.

This clonotype was seen more than once but under ten times. The J gene is TRBJ2-3, the V gene TRBV2, with 13 bases aligning to TRBD2. The germline CDR1 and CDR2 sequences are SNHLY and FYNNEI. The CDR3 totals 13 residues. Unmatched junction bases numbered 2, after V lost 9 bases and J lost 5 bases. For the CDR3, the DNA is TGTGCCAGTGGGACTAGCGGGAAAGATACGCAGTATTTT. It yields the protein CASGTSGKDTQYF.

This clonotype was picked up a small number of times. The chain couples TRBV5-1 to TRBJ2-4; unclear D gene. CDR1 and CDR2 (germline): SGHRS, YFSETQ. The CDR3 has 15 amino acids. Trimming removed 4 bases from V and 3 bases from J, with 14 bases in between. CDR3 sequence: CASSPPRAVKNIQYF. The CDR3 nucleotides read TGCGCCAGCAGCCCCCCCAGAGCCGTCAAAAACATTCAGTACTTC.

Remarks on this clonotype: In this CDR3 the conserved last residue, phenylalanine or tryptophan, is missing, so a read error is likely. The chain employs TRBV7-2 and TRBJ1-1; maybe TRBD1 (6 bases). The germline gives CDR1 SGHTA, CDR2 FQGNSA. With 2 bases removed from V and 5 bases from J, the gap between germline ends came to 9 bases. The CDR3 consists of 13 residues. The CDR3 protein is CASSLRGRTEAFS. CDR3 bases: TGTGCCAGCAGCTTACGGGGGCGTACTGAAGCTTTCTCT.

Worth noting for this clonotype: Germline is not matched at one junction end, which may reflect a read error. Written as DNA, the CDR3 is TGTGCCTGCAGTTTAGGGACTACCTCCTACAATGAGCAGTTCTTC. This gives the protein CACSLGTTSYNEQFF. The chain joins TRBV27 to TRBJ2-1; 7 bases fit TRBD2. CDR3 length: 15 amino acids. Germline-derived CDR1 and CDR2 are MNHEY and SMNVEV (reference sequence).

The chain uses TRBV6-2 or TRBV6-3 and TRBJ2-1; D remains ambiguous. Trimming took 7 bases from V and 7 from J, leaving 26 bases between them. Germline-derived CDR1 and CDR2 are MNHEY and SVGEGT. The CDR3 consists of 17 residues. The CDR3 reads CASIHAADFGIGNEQFF. CDR3 bases: TGTGCCAGCATCCACGCCGCTGACTTTGGGATTGGGAATGAGCAGTTCTTC.

CDR3 sequence (DNA): TGTGCCAGCACGGACAGGGCCGGCGTGGAGACCCAGTACTTC. Translating gives CASTDRAGVETQYF. This sequence joins TRBV11-2 and TRBJ2-5; TRBD1 matches 8 bases. This CDR3 is built from 14 residues. Germline V gene data show CDR1 as SGHAT and CDR2 as FQNNGV. Losses at the gene ends were 7 bases for V and 5 bases for J; bases not matched to a gene: 9.

The rearrangement joins TRBV20-1 to TRBJ1-4, with 7 bases fitting TRBD1. Germline trimming cut 6 bases from V and 6 bases from J; bases unmatched to any gene: 7. CDR3 size: 13 residues. Germline CDR1 DFQATT, CDR2 SNEGSKA (reference sequence). CDR3 region: CSAPGTDYEKLFF. The CDR3, as DNA: TGCAGTGCCCCGGGGACAGATTATGAAAAACTGTTTTTT.

This clonotype was counted a single time. The junction shows a germline mismatch at one end, possibly a read error. This chain uses TRBV6-5 with TRBJ2-1; D may be TRBD1 (5 bases). Germline V CDR1 and CDR2: MNHEY, SVGAGI. The CDR3 length is 16 residues. The CDR3 sequence: CASRSSTASSYNGQFF. As DNA, the CDR3 is TGTGCCAGCAGATCATCGACAGCGAGCTCCTACAATGGGCAGTTCTTC.

The V and J genes are TRBV20-1 and TRBJ2-5, with D perhaps matching TRBD1 or TRBD2 (5 bases each). The length of the CDR3 is 14 residues. Germline V gene sequence: CDR1 DFQATT, CDR2 SNEGSKA (reference sequence). Trimming took 0 bases from V and 5 from J, leaving 13 bases between them. CDR3 loop: CSARENRPGETQYF. CDR3 in DNA: TGCAGTGCTAGAGAAAACAGGCCGGGGGAGACCCAGTACTTC.

This clonotype was counted only a few times. The chain links TRBV7-7 to TRBJ2-5, with 9 bases that match TRBD1. V dropped 6 bases and J dropped 7; count of bases not matched to a gene: 12. In germline, CDR1 is SSHAT, CDR2 FNYEAQ (reference sequence). The CDR3 totals 15 residues. The CDR3 DNA is TGTGCCAGCAGTTCGTCCCACAGGGGGCTTGGGACCCAGTACTTC. Protein sequence: CASSSSHRGLGTQYF.

The chain joins TRBV20-1 to TRBJ2-3, with D perhaps given as TRBD1 or TRBD2 (5 bases each). Germline V gene sequence: CDR1 DFQATT, CDR2 SNEGSKA (reference sequence). Trimming shortened V by 6 bases and J by 3 bases, and 16 bases separated the two germline ends. This CDR3 is built from 14 residues. CDR3 in DNA: TGCAGTGCGTTGAGAGAGGGACGAACAGATACGCAGTATTTT. Protein product: CSALREGRTDTQYF.

This clonotype turned up a few times. The chain joins TRBV27 to TRBJ2-5, with a weak D call TRBD1 (6 bases). The end of the DNA aligns better with TRBJ2-1, so the J call may be wrong. The CDR3 has 13 residues. Germline CDR1 and CDR2: MNHEY and SMNVEV (reference sequence). The CDR3 nucleotides are TGTGCCAGCAGTTGGGGGCTGGACAATGAGCAGTTCTTC. Its translation is CASSWGLDNEQFF.

Within the sample, this clonotype is medium-sized. This chain joins TRBV7-2 and TRBJ1-3, with D tentatively TRBD1 (6 bases). The germline V gene encodes CDR1 SGHTA and CDR2 FQGNSA. This CDR3 spans 15 amino acids. Trimming removed 5 bases at V and 3 bases at J, with 14 bases between. Written as DNA, the CDR3 is TGTGCCAGCAGCCCTCCAGGGGTGTATGGAAACACCATATATTTT. It encodes CASSPPGVYGNTIYF.

This chain joins TRBV20-1 and TRBJ2-7; 11 positions agree with TRBD2. The J call may be in error: the DNA end matches TRBJ2-5 better. CDR3 size: 15 residues. CDR1 and CDR2 (germline): DFQATT, SNEGSKA (reference sequence). The CDR3 loop is CSARSGTSGQETQYF. Written as DNA, the CDR3 is TGCAGTGCTAGAAGTGGGACTAGCGGCCAAGAGACCCAGTACTTC.